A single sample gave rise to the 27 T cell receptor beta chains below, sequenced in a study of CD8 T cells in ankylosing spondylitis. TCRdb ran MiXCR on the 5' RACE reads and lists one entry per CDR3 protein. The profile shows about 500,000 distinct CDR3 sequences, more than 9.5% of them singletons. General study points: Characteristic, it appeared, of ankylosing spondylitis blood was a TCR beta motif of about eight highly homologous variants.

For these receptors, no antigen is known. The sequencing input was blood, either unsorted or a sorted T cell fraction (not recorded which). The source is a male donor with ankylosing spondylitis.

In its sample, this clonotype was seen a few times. The CDR3 loop reads CSAAGPPSYEQYF. The CDR3 DNA is TGCAGTGCCGCGGGACCTCCCTCCTACGAGCAGTACTTC. This rearrangement joins TRBV20-1 to TRBJ2-7; a possible D gene is TRBD2 (6 bases). The CDR3 has 13 amino acids. Between the trimmed V and J ends, which lost 6 bases and 0 bases, there was a span of 12 bases. The germline V gene has CDR1 DFQATT and CDR2 SNEGSKA (reference sequence).

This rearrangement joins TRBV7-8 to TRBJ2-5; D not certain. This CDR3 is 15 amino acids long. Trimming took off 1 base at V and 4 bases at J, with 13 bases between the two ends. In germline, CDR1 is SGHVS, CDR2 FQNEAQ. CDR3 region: CASSLVRSPAETQYF. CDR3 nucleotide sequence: TGTGCCAGCAGCTTAGTCAGATCCCCAGCAGAGACCCAGTACTTC. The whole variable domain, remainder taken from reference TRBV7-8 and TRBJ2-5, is GAGVSQSPRYKVAKRGQDVALRCDPISGHVSLFWYQQALGQGPEFLTYFQNEAQLDKSGLPSDRFFAERPEGSVSTLKIQRTQQEDSAVYLCASSLVRSPAETQYFGPGTRLLVL.

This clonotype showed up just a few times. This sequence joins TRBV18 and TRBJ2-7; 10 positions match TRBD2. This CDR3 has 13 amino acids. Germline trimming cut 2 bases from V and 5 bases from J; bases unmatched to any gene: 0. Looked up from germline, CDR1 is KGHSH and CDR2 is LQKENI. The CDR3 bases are TGTGCCAGCTCACCAGGGACTAGCGACGAGCAGTACGTC. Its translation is CASSPGTSDEQYV.

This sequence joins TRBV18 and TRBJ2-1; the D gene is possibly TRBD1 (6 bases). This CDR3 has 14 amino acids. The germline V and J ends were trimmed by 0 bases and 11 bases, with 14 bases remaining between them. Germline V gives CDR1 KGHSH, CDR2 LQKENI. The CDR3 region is CASSPPGAGNQQFF. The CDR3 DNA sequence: TGTGCCAGCTCACCACCGGGGGCGGGTAATCAGCAGTTCTTC.

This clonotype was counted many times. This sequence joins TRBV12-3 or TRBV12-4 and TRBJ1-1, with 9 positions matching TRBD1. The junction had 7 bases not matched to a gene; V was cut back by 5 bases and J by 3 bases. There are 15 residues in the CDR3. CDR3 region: CASSLKQGADTEAFF. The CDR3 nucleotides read TGTGCCAGCAGTCTTAAACAGGGGGCGGACACTGAAGCTTTCTTT.

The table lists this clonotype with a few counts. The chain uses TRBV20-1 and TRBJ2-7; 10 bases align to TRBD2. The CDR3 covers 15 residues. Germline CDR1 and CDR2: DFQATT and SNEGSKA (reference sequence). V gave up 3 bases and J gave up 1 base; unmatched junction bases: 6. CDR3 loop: CSARSRTSGSYEQYF. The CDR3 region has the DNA TGCAGTGCTAGGTCCCGGACTAGCGGATCCTACGAGCAGTACTTC.

The CDR3 nucleotides read TGTGCCAGCAGCCAAGAGAGGCTAGCGACCCAGTACTTC. Protein sequence: CASSQERLATQYF. The chain links TRBV14 to TRBJ2-5, with TRBD2 as a possible D gene (5 bases). V was shortened by 0 bases and J by 7 bases, with 9 bases between the two germline ends. Per the germline V gene, CDR1 is SGHDN and CDR2 is FVKESK. This CDR3 is 13 amino acids long.

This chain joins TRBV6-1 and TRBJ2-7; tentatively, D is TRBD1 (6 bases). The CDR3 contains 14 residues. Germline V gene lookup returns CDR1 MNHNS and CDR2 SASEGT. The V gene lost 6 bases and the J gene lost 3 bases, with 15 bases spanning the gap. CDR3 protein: CASSAWTAVYEQYV. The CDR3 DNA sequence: TGTGCCAGCAGCGCCTGGACAGCCGTCTACGAGCAGTACGTC.

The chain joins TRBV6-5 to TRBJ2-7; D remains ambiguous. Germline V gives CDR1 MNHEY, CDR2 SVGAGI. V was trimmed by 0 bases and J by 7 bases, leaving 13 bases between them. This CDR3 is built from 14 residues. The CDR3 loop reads CASSYSRLGREQYV. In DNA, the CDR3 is TGTGCCAGCAGTTACTCGAGATTGGGAAGGGAGCAGTACGTC.

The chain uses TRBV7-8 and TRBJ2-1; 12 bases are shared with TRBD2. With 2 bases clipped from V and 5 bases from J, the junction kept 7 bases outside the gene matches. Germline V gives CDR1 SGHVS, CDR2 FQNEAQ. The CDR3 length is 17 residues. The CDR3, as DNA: TGTGCCAGCAGCTTAATCCCACTAGCGGGAGGACACAATGAGCAGTTCTTC. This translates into CASSLIPLAGGHNEQFF.

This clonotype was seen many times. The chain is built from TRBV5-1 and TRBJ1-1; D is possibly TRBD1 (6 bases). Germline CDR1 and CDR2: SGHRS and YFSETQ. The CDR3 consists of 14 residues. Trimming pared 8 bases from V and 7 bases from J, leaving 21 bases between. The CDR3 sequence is CASKLRTESNEAFF. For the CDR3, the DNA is TGCGCCAGTAAACTTCGGACAGAGTCAAATGAAGCTTTCTTT.

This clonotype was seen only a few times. The CDR3, as DNA: TGTGCCAGCAGCCAAGTAGCGGGAGCGGGGGAGACCCAGTACTTC. This sequence encodes CASSQVAGAGETQYF. The rearrangement joins TRBV3-1 to TRBJ2-5, with 9 nucleotides matching TRBD2. CDR1 is LGHDT, CDR2 YNNKEL, per germline (reference sequence). V dropped 1 base and J dropped 5; count of bases not matched to a gene: 5. The CDR3 has 15 amino acids.

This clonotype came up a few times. The CDR3 bases are TGTGCCAGCAGCCAAGCTACAGGGGGAGCCCTGGCCCAGTACTTC. Translating it yields CASSQATGGALAQYF. V and J are TRBV4-2 and TRBJ2-5, with TRBD1 identical over 8 bases. This CDR3 spans 15 amino acids. The germline CDR1 and CDR2 sequences are LGHNA and YNFKEQ. Germline trimming cut 1 base from V and 9 bases from J; bases unmatched to any gene: 10.

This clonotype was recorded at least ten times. CDR3 protein: CSTEQEISYEQYF. The CDR3 DNA reads TGCAGTACAGAACAGGAGATCTCCTACGAGCAGTACTTC. This chain connects TRBV20-1 to TRBJ2-7; tentative D call: TRBD1 (5 bases). V lost 8 bases and J 0 bases, leaving 14 bases between the germline ends. CDR3 size: 13 residues. Germline lookup yields CDR1 DFQATT and CDR2 SNEGSKA (reference sequence).

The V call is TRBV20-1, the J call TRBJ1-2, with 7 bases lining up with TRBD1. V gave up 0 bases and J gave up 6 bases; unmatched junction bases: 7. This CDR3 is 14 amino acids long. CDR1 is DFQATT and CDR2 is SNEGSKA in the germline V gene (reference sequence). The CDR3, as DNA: TGCAGTGCTAGAGATCAGGGGGGCGAGGATGGCTACACCTTC. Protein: CSARDQGGEDGYTF.

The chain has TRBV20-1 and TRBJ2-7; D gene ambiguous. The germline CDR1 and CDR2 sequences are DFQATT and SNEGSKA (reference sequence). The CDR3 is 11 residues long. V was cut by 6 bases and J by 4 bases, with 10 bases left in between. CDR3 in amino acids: CSALKGYEQYF. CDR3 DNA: TGCAGTGCCCTTAAAGGGTACGAGCAGTACTTC.

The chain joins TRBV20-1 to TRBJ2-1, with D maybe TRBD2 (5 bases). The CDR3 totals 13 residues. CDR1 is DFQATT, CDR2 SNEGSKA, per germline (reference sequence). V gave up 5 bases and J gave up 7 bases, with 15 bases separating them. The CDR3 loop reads CSAPAEGRNEQFF. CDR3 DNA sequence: TGCAGTGCTCCCGCAGAGGGCCGAAATGAGCAGTTCTTC.

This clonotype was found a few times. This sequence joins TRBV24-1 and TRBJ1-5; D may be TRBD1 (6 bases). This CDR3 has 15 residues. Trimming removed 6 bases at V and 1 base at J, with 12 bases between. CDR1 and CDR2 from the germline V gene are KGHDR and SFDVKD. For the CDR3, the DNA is TGTGCCACCAGTTCCGGGACACGGAGCAATCAGCCCCAGCATTTT. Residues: CATSSGTRSNQPQHF.

CDR3 nucleotide sequence: TGTGCCAGCAGTGAATGGGCTAGCCTTAATGAGCAGTTCTTC. This sequence encodes CASSEWASLNEQFF. V is TRBV2 and J is TRBJ2-1, with D possibly TRBD2 on 5 matching bases. The CDR3 length is 14 residues. Germline V gene lookup returns CDR1 SNHLY and CDR2 FYNNEI. V was cut by 2 bases and J by 7 bases, with 12 bases left in between. Using reference TRBV2 and TRBJ2-1 for the parts outside the CDR3, the full variable domain is EPEVTQTPSHQVTQMGQEVILRCVPISNHLYFYWYRQILGQKVEFLVSFYNNEISEKSEIFDDQFSVERPDGSNFTLKIRSTKLEDSAMYFCASSEWASLNEQFFGPGTRLTVL.

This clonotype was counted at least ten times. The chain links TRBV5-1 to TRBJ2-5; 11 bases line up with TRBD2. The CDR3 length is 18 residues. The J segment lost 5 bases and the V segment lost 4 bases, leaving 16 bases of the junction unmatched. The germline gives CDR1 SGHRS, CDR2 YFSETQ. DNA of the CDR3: TGCGCCAGCAGCCTCGGAAGAGATAGCGGGAGGGCGCGGGAGACCCAGTACTTC. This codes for CASSLGRDSGRARETQYF.

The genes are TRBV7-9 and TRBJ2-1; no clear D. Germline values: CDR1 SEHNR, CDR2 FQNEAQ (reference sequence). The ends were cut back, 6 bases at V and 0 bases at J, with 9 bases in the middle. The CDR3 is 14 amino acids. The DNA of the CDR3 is TGTGCCAGCAGTAGTTTGAACTCCTACAATGAGCAGTTCTTC. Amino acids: CASSSLNSYNEQFF.

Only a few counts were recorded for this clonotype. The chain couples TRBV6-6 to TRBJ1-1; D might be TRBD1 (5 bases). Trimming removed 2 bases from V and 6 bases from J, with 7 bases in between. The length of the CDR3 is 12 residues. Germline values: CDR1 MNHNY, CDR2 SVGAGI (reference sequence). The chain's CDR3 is CASSYAGAEAFF. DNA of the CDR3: TGTGCCAGCAGTTACGCGGGGGCTGAAGCTTTCTTT.

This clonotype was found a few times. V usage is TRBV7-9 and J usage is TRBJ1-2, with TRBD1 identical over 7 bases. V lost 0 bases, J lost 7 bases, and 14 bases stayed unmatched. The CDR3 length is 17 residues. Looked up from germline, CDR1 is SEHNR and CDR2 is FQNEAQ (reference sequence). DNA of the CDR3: TGTGCCAGCAGCTTAGCCCCCGAGACAGGGCGTGGCGGTGGCTACACCTTC. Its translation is CASSLAPETGRGGGYTF.

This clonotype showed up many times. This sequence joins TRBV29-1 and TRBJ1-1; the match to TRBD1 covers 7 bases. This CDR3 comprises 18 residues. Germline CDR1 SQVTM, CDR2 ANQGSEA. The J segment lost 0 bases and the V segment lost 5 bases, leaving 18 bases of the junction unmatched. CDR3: CSVPPTGVSAYMNTEAFF. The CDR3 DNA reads TGCAGCGTTCCTCCCACAGGGGTGTCCGCGTACATGAACACTGAAGCTTTCTTT.

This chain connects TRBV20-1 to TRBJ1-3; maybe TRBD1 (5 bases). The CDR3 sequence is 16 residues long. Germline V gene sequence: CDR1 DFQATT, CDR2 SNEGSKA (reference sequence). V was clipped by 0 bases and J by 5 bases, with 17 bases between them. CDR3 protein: CSARDLRGRARNTIYF. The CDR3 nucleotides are TGCAGTGCTAGAGATCTTAGGGGCAGAGCTAGAAACACCATATATTTT.

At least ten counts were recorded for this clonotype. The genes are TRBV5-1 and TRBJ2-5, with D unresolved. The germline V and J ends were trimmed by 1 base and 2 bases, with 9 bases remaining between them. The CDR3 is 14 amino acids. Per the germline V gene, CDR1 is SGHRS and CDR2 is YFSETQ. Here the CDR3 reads CASSLFTLQETQYF. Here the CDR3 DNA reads TGCGCCAGCAGCTTGTTTACCCTACAAGAGACCCAGTACTTC.

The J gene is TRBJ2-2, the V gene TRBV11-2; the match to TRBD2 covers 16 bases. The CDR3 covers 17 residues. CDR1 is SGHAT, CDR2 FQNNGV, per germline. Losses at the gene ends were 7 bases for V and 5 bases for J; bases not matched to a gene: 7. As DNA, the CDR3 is TGTGCCAGCACCGCCCGGGGACTAGCGGGAGGGACCGGGGAGCTGTTTTTT. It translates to CASTARGLAGGTGELFF. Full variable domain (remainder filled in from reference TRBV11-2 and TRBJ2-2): EAGVAQSPRYKIIEKRQSVAFWCNPISGHATLYWYQQILGQGPKLLIQFQNNGVVDDSQLPKDRFSAERLKGVDSTLKIQPAKLEDSAVYLCASTARGLAGGTGELFFGEGSRLTVL.